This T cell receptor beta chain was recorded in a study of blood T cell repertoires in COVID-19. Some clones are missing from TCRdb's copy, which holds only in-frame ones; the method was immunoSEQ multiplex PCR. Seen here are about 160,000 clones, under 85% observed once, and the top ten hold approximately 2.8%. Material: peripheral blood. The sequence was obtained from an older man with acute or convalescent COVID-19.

The CDR3 here is CASSRLAGVFDNEQFF. The DNA of the CDR3 is TGTGCCAGTTCGAGACTAGCGGGGGTTTTCGACAATGAGCAGTTCTTC. The chain couples TRBV5-6 to TRBJ2-1; 12 bases align to TRBD2. Germline-derived CDR1 and CDR2 are SGHDT and YYEEEE. The CDR3 has 16 residues. V lost 8 bases to trimming and J lost 5 bases; unmatched junction nucleotides: 11.